The clone carrying this T cell receptor beta chain came up a few times. Its antigen is undetermined. The sample originates from a study of cytomegalovirus exposure and HLA in healthy donors. Primers for the PCR totalled 60 Vbeta and 13 Jbeta. Using immunoSEQ multiplex PCR, the repertoire was profiled, and TCRdb retains in-frame clones only, with some absent. In the table there are over 150,000 clones, 84% of which are singletons. General study points: Beyond CMV serostatus, there was no information to go on about immune exposure. Previously analyzed data showed that most TCR beta V segments were productive at a frequency of about 87% or about 30%.

Germline-derived CDR1 and CDR2 are SGHDT and YYEEEE. The CDR3 totals 15 residues. Trimming took off 4 bases at V and 1 base at J, with 13 bases between the two ends. V and J are TRBV5-6 and TRBJ2-3; D may be TRBD2 (6 bases). This TCR came from a boy between 2 and 10 years old in good health and CMV-seronegative. Source material: PBMCs. CDR3 region: CASSPPAGRTDTQYF. DNA for the CDR3: TGTGCCAGCAGCCCTCCGGCGGGACGCACAGATACGCAGTATTTT.